This paragraph reports one TCR beta chain. Its antigen is unknown. Repertoires were generated with immunoSEQ multiplex PCR, while TCRdb's copy carries only in-frame clones and drops some. The sample contains about 120,000 clones, around 85% of which appear only once. CDR1 MGHRA and CDR2 YSYEKL come from the germline V gene. The CDR3 is 14 amino acids. The V and J ends lost 1 base and 6 bases respectively, with 12 bases between them. The sample is drawn from a study of T cell responses to AZD1222 COVID-19 vaccine. Findings of the study overall: Repertoires were sampled only after the peak T cell response. Donor demographics were predominantly white British with a female majority; clonal diversity may be underestimated.

The source is an adult in good health. The chain links TRBV4-1 to TRBJ1-1; D unresolved. The sequences come from peripheral blood, collected on day 0 of AZD1222 vaccination. In nucleotides, the CDR3 is TGCGCCAGCAGCCAAGGGGTTATAGGGTCTGAAGCTTTCTTT. Protein sequence: CASSQGVIGSEAFF.